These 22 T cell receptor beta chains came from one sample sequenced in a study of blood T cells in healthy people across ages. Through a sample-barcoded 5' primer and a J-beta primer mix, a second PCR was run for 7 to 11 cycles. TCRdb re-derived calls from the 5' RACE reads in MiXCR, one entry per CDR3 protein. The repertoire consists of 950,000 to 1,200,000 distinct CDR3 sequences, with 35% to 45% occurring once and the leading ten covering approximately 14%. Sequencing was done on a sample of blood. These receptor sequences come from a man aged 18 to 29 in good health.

In nucleotides, the CDR3 is TGTGCCAGCAGCTCAAAGCGGGGGGCGAACACTGAAGCTTTCTTT. Its protein is CASSSKRGANTEAFF. The V call is TRBV7-2, the J call TRBJ1-1; TRBD1 is a possible D gene (6 bases). The ends were cut back, 4 bases at V and 1 base at J, with 13 bases in the middle. The CDR3 has 15 amino acids. Per germline, CDR1 SGHTA and CDR2 FQGNSA.

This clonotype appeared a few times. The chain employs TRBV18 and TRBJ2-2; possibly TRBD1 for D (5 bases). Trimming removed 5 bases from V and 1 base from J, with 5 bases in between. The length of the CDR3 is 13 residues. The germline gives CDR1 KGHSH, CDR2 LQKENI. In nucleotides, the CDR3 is TGTGCCAGCTCAGACAGGAACACCGGGGAGCTGTTTTTT. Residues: CASSDRNTGELFF.

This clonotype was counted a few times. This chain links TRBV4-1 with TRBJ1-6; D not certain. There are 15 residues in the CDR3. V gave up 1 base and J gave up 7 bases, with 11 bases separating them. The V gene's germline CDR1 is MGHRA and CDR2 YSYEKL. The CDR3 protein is CASSQAMGRNSPLHF. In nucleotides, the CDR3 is TGCGCCAGCAGCCAAGCTATGGGAAGGAATTCACCCCTCCACTTT.

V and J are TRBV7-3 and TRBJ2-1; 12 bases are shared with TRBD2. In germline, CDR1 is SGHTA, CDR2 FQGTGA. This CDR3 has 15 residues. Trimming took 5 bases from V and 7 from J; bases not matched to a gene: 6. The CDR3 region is CASSKGLAGFNEQFF. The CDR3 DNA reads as TGTGCCAGCAGCAAGGGACTAGCGGGTTTTAATGAGCAGTTCTTC.

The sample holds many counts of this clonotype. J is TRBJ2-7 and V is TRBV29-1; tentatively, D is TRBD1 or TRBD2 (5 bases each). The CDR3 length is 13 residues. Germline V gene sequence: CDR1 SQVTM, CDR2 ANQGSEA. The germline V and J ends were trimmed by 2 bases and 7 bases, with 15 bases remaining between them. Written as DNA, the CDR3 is TGCAGCGTTGAAAAAAGCGCCGAGGGGGAGCAGTACTTC. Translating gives CSVEKSAEGEQYF.

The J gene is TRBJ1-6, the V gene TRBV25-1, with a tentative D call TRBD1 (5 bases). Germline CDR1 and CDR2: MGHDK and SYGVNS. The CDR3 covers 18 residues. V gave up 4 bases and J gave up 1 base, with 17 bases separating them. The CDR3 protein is CASSATLSRGSYNSPLHF. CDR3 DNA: TGTGCCAGCAGTGCTACACTATCTCGGGGGTCCTATAATTCACCCCTCCACTTT.

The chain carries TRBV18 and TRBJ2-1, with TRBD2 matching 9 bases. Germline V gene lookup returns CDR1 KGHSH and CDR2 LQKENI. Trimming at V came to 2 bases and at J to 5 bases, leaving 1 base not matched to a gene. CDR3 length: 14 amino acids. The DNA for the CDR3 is TGTGCCAGCTCACCATCTAGCGGGGACAATGAGCAGTTCTTC. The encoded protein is CASSPSSGDNEQFF.

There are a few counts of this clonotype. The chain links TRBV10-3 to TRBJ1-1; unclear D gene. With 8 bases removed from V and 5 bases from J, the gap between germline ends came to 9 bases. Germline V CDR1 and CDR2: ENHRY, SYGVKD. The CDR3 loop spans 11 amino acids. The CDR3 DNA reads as TGTGCCATCGCCGGTCAGACTGAAGCTTTCTTT. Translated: CAIAGQTEAFF.

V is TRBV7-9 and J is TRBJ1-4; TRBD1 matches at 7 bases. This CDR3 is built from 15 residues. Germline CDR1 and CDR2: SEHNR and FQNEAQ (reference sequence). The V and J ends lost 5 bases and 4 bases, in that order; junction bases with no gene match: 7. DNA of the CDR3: TGTGCCAGCAGCCCGGGACAGCTAAATAATGAAAAACTGTTTTTT. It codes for CASSPGQLNNEKLFF.

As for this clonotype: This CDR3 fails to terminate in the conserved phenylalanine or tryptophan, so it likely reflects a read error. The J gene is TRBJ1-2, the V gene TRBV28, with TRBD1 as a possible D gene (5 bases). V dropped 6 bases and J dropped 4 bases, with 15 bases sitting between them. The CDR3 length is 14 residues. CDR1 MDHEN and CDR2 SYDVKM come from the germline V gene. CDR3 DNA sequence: TGTGCCAGCAGCCAACTAAGGGGAGGCTATGGCTACACCATC. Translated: CASSQLRGGYGYTI.

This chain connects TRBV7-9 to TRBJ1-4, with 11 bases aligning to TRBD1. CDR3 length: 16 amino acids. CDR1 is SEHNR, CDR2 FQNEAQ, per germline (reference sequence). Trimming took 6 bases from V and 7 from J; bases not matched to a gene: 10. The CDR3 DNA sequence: TGTGCCAGCAGTTCGGGACAGGGGGGCTTTGGTGAAAAACTGTTTTTT. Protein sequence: CASSSGQGGFGEKLFF.

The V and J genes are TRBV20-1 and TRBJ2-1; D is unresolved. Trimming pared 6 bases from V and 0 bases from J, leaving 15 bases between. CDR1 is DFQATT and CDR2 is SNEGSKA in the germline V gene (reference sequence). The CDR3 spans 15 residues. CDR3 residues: CSASSGRSSYNEQFF. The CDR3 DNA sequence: TGCAGTGCGAGTTCCGGCAGGAGCTCCTACAATGAGCAGTTCTTC.

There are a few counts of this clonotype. The CDR3 is CASSVERDRVNYGYTF. Written as DNA, the CDR3 is TGTGCCAGCAGCGTAGAACGGGACAGAGTTAACTATGGCTACACCTTC. The chain has TRBV9 and TRBJ1-2; 7 nucleotides line up with TRBD1. This CDR3 is 16 amino acids long. In germline, CDR1 is SGDLS, CDR2 YYNGEE. J gave up 1 base and V 0 bases, and 6 bases lay outside the gene matches.

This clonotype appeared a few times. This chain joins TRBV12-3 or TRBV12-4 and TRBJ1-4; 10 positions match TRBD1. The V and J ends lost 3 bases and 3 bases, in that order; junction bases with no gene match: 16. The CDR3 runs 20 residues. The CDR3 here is CASSFVIGTGEFEANEKLFF. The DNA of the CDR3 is TGTGCCAGCAGTTTTGTTATAGGGACAGGGGAATTTGAAGCTAATGAAAAACTGTTTTTT.

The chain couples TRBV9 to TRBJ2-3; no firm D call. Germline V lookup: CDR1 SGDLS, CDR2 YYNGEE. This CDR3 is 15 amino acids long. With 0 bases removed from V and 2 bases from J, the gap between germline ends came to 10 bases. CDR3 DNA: TGTGCCAGCAGCGTAGAGTCGAAGTTCACAGATACGCAGTATTTT. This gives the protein CASSVESKFTDTQYF.

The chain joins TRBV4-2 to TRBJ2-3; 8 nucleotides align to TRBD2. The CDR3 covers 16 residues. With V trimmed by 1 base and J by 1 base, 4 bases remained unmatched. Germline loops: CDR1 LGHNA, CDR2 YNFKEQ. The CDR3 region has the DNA TGTGCCAGCAGCCAAGGACTACTAGCGGGCACAGATACGCAGTATTTT. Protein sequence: CASSQGLLAGTDTQYF.

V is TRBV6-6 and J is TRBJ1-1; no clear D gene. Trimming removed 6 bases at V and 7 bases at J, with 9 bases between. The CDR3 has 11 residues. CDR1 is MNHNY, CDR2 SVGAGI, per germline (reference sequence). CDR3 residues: CASRIQLEAFF. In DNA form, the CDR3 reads TGTGCCAGCAGGATCCAACTTGAAGCTTTCTTT.

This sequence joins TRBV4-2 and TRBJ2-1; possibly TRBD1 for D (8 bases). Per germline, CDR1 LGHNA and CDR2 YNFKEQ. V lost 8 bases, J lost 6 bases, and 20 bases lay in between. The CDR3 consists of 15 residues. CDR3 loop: CASGRRTGRVNEQFF. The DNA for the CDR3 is TGTGCCAGCGGTCGCAGGACAGGGAGGGTCAATGAGCAGTTCTTC.

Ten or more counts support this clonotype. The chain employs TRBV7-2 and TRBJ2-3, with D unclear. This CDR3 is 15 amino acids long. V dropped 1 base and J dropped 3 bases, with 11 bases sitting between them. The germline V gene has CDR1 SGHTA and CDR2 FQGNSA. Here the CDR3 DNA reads TGTGCCAGCAGCTTAGACAGCTATACTACAGATACGCAGTATTTT. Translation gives CASSLDSYTTDTQYF.

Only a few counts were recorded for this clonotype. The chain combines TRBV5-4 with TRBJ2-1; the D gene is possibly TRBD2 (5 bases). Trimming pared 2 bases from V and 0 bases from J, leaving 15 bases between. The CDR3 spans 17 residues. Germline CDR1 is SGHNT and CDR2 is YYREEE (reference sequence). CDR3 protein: CASSFKDYYFSYNEQFF. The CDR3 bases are TGTGCCAGCAGCTTTAAAGACTACTACTTCTCCTACAATGAGCAGTTCTTC.

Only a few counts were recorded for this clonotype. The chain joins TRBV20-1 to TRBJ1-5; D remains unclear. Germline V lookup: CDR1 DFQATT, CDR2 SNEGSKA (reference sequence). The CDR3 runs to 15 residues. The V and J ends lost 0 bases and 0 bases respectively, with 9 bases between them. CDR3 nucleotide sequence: TGCAGTGCTAGAGAGCCCCCCCCTAGCAATCAGCCCCAGCATTTT. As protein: CSAREPPPSNQPQHF.

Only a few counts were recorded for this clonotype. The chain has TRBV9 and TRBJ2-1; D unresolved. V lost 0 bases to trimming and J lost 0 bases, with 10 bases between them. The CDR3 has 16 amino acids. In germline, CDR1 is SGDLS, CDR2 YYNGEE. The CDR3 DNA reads TGTGCCAGCAGCGTAGTCTCTAGTTTCTCCTACAATGAGCAGTTCTTC. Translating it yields CASSVVSSFSYNEQFF.